This TCR beta chain is from a study of blood T cells in healthy people across ages. Whole-study results and caveats: Diversity of TCR beta correlated strongly with naive T cell percentage. Diversity of TCR beta per million T cells declined in a roughly linear way with age.

V lost 5 bases and J 5 bases, leaving 19 bases between the germline ends. CDR3 size: 16 residues. Germline CDR1 and CDR2: ENHRY and SYGVKD. The sample providers were healthy Caucasian people from Russia, aged roughly 6 to 95. Together with a sample-barcoded 5' primer, a J-beta primer mix was included in a second PCR lasting roughly 6 to 12 cycles. One entry per CDR3 protein results from TCRdb running MiXCR on the 5' RACE reads. The sample contains about 1.7 million distinct CDR3 sequences, roughly 28% of which appear only once. This clonotype was detected ten times or more. As yet, its antigen is unknown.

This clonotype was obtained from a woman in her twenties or thirties in good health. The chain is built from TRBV10-3 and TRBJ2-1; D ambiguous. Specimen: blood. The chain's CDR3 is CAISPRVGLVDNEQFF. In DNA, the CDR3 is TGTGCCATCAGTCCCAGAGTAGGGTTAGTGGACAATGAGCAGTTCTTC.